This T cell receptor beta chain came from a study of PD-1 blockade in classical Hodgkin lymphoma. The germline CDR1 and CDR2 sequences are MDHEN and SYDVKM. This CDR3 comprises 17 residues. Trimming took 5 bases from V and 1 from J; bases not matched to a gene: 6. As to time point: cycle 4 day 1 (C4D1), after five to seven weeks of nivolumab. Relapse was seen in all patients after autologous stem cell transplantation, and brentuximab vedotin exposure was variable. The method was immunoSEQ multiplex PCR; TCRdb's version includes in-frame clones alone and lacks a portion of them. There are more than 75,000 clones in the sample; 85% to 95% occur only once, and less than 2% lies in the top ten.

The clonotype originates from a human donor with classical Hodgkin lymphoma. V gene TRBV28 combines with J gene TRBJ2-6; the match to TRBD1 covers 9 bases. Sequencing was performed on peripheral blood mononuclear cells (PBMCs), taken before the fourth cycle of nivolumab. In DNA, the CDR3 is TGTGCCAGCAGTGGACAGGGGAAGTGGTCTGGGGCCAACGTCCTGACTTTC. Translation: CASSGQGKWSGANVLTF.